The text below deals with one T cell receptor beta chain. As yet, its antigen is unknown. Trimming took off 6 bases at V and 3 bases at J, with 6 bases between the two ends. This CDR3 contains 12 residues. Germline loops: CDR1 KGHSH, CDR2 LQKENI. This entry is derived from a study of cytomegalovirus exposure and HLA in healthy donors. Points from the study as a whole: Overall, approximately 150 TCR beta chains were annotated as cytomegalovirus-associated.

The study ran its PCR with 60 Vbeta and 13 Jbeta primers. The protocol was immunoSEQ multiplex PCR, while the TCRdb copy is restricted to in-frame clones and leaves out a portion. This repertoire comprises 87,000 or so clones; its ten largest clones make up 15% to 17%. This chain links TRBV18 with TRBJ2-1, with D unclear. This sequence was found in a man aged 50 to 59 in good health and CMV-seropositive. The sequenced sample consisted of PBMCs. The CDR3 loop reads CASSGGYNEQFF. The CDR3 DNA sequence: TGTGCCAGCTCCGGTGGCTACAATGAGCAGTTCTTC.